These 7 T cell receptor beta chains originate from one sample sequenced in a study of T cell repertoires in cytomegalovirus infection. TCRdb independently ran MiXCR on the reads; one entry per CDR3 protein. The sample includes hundreds of thousands of distinct CDR3 sequences, over 7.5% seen only once; the top ten take 3.5% to 4.5%. The sample comprised PBMCs. Receptors were obtained from a human donor in good health (CMV status not recorded). Some clones in this sample may be carry-over from other donors' samples.

This clonotype was seen many times. The V and J genes are TRBV7-8 and TRBJ1-5; TRBD1 might be the D (6 bases). The V gene's germline CDR1 is SGHVS and CDR2 FQNEAQ. V was pared by 0 bases and J by 2 bases, with 11 bases between. CDR3 length equals 16 residues. The CDR3 coding sequence is TGTGCCAGCAGCTTAGCGAGTGCAGGGGGCAATCAGCCCCAGCATTTT. This gives the protein CASSLASAGGNQPQHF. Together with reference TRBV7-8 and TRBJ1-5, the CDR3 gives the full variable domain: GAGVSQSPRYKVAKRGQDVALRCDPISGHVSLFWYQQALGQGPEFLTYFQNEAQLDKSGLPSDRFFAERPEGSVSTLKIQRTQQEDSAVYLCASSLASAGGNQPQHFGDGTRLSIL.

The V gene is TRBV29-1, the J gene TRBJ1-2, with D hard to call. This CDR3 has 12 amino acids. V was trimmed by 4 bases and J by 2 bases, leaving 8 bases between them. Germline V gives CDR1 SQVTM, CDR2 ANQGSEA. CDR3 DNA sequence: TGCAGCGTTGCCGGCAGCAACTATGGCTACACCTTC. Amino acid sequence: CSVAGSNYGYTF.

This clonotype was counted ten times or more. The chain couples TRBV7-9 to TRBJ1-2; the D gene is possibly TRBD1 (6 bases). V was pared by 7 bases and J by 6 bases, with 18 bases between. There are 14 residues in the CDR3. Germline-derived CDR1 and CDR2 are SEHNR and FQNEAQ (reference sequence). As DNA, the CDR3 is TGTGCCAGCACCCAAATGGGGGGGCGGGATGGCTACACCTTC. It translates to CASTQMGGRDGYTF.

The chain is built from TRBV28 and TRBJ2-2; the match to TRBD1 covers 7 bases. This CDR3 is 16 amino acids long. CDR1 and CDR2 from the germline V gene are MDHEN and SYDVKM. V was pared by 7 bases and J by 0 bases, with 8 bases of the junction left unmatched. CDR3 DNA: TGTGCCAGCAACCCCTGGGACAGCCCGAACACCGGGGAGCTGTTTTTT. Translated: CASNPWDSPNTGELFF.

This clonotype was seen many times. This rearrangement joins TRBV28 to TRBJ1-1; 7 bases line up with TRBD1. V lost 6 bases, J lost 0 bases, and 1 base stayed unmatched. This CDR3 contains 13 residues. CDR1 and CDR2 (germline): MDHEN, SYDVKM. DNA of the CDR3: TGTGCCAGCAGAGGACAGGTGAACACTGAAGCTTTCTTT. Protein sequence: CASRGQVNTEAFF.

This clonotype was observed many times. The CDR3 loop reads CASSLDGRDTGELFF. CDR3 coding DNA: TGTGCCAGCAGCTTAGACGGCAGAGACACCGGGGAGCTGTTTTTT. This rearrangement joins TRBV7-8 to TRBJ2-2; D not certain. This CDR3 has 15 amino acids. CDR1 is SGHVS, CDR2 FQNEAQ, per germline. Trimming stripped 1 base from V and 3 bases from J, with 9 bases between. Together with reference TRBV7-8 and TRBJ2-2, the CDR3 gives the full variable domain: GAGVSQSPRYKVAKRGQDVALRCDPISGHVSLFWYQQALGQGPEFLTYFQNEAQLDKSGLPSDRFFAERPEGSVSTLKIQRTQQEDSAVYLCASSLDGRDTGELFFGEGSRLTVL.

The gene calls are TRBV15 and TRBJ1-5, with a weak D call TRBD1 (5 bases). Germline V CDR1 and CDR2: LNHNV, YYDKDF (reference sequence). V gave up 3 bases and J gave up 8 bases, with 8 bases separating them. This CDR3 has 12 residues. The CDR3 spells CATSRGEEPQHF. Written as DNA, the CDR3 is TGTGCCACCAGCAGGGGGGAAGAGCCCCAGCATTTT.